Presented here are 13 T cell receptor beta chains from one specimen sequenced in a study of T cells in localized non-small cell lung cancer. Clones were read by immunoSEQ multiplex PCR, and TCRdb kept only the in-frame ones, dropping some. The sample has some 3,200 clones; around 18% are singletons. The sample consisted of lung tumor tissue, taken before any cancer treatment. The receptors here all came from a man between 40 and 70 years old with stage I lung adenocarcinoma.

The chain is built from TRBV29-1 and TRBJ2-2, with D hard to call. CDR3 length equals 12 residues. Trimming took 1 base from V and 9 from J, leaving 9 bases between them. Per the germline V gene, CDR1 is SQVTM and CDR2 is ANQGSEA. The CDR3 region is CSVEGPSRELFF. The CDR3 nucleotides are TGCAGCGTTGAAGGCCCCAGTAGGGAGCTGTTTTTT.

The chain couples TRBV6-8 to TRBJ2-3; 12 bases match TRBD2. Germline loops: CDR1 MNHGY, CDR2 SAAAGT. With V trimmed by 6 bases and J by 4 bases, 5 bases remained unmatched. The CDR3 consists of 15 residues. The CDR3 DNA is TGTGCCAGCAGCCCGGCTAGCGGGGGGGCAGATACGCAGTATTTT. Protein: CASSPASGGADTQYF.

This clone was picked up a small number of times. The chain uses TRBV23-1 and TRBJ1-1; D unclear. TRBV23-1 is an ORF; its function is uncertain. Trimming pared 6 bases from V and 0 bases from J, leaving 8 bases between. The CDR3 has 13 residues. The CDR3 loop is CASSLNLNTEAFF. As DNA, the CDR3 is TGCGCCAGCAGCTTGAACCTGAACACTGAAGCTTTCTTT.

By frequency in the sample, this clone is medium-sized. The V gene is TRBV12-2, the J gene TRBJ1-5. TRBV12-2 is classified as a pseudogene. The CDR3 consists of 15 residues. For the CDR3, the DNA is TGTGCCTGTGGGGCAGGAGGATATAGCAATCAGCCCCAGCATTTT. Protein: CACGAGGYSNQPQHF.

This chain joins TRBV9 and TRBJ2-1; either TRBD1 or TRBD2 may fit D (5 bases each). The CDR3 is 14 amino acids. Germline loops: CDR1 SGDLS, CDR2 YYNGEE. The V end lost 3 bases, the J end lost 10 bases, and 17 bases lay between the germline ends. The CDR3 sequence: CASSGGGLAGEQFF. CDR3 in DNA: TGTGCCAGCAGCGGGGGCGGGCTCGCAGGGGAGCAGTTCTTC.

The V gene is TRBV19, the J gene TRBJ2-7; unclear D gene. Germline loops: CDR1 LNHDA, CDR2 SQIVND (reference sequence). With 6 bases removed from V and 1 base from J, the gap between germline ends came to 13 bases. The CDR3 is made up of 14 amino acids. The CDR3 here is CASSLDIESYEQYF. The CDR3 DNA follows: TGTGCCAGTAGCCTCGATATAGAGTCCTACGAGCAGTACTTC. Full variable domain (outside the CDR3, taken from reference TRBV19 and TRBJ2-7): DGGITQSPKYLFRKEGQNVTLSCEQNLNHDAMYWYRQDPGQGLRLIYYSQIVNDFQKGDIAEGYSVSREKKESFPLTVTSAQKNPTAFYLCASSLDIESYEQYFGPGTRLTVT.

This clone is medium-sized. In the same sample, other DNA sequences code for this CDR3. The chain is built from TRBV7-2 and TRBJ1-1, with D possibly TRBD1 on 5 matching bases. The CDR3 contains 13 residues. Trimming pared 6 bases from V and 0 bases from J, leaving 8 bases between. Per germline, CDR1 SGHTA and CDR2 FQGNSA. The CDR3 nucleotides are TGTGCCAGCAGGGGGACGGTGAACACTGAAGCTTTCTTT. Protein: CASRGTVNTEAFF.

V and J are TRBV11-3 and TRBJ1-2; TRBD1 matches 7 bases. After removal of 5 bases from V and 7 bases from J, the junction contained 10 bases not matched to a gene. The CDR3 consists of 14 residues. Germline lookup yields CDR1 SGHNT and CDR2 YENEEA. CDR3 DNA: TGTGCCAGCAGCGGTGACAGGGACGGGGGTGGCTACACCTTC. This translates into CASSGDRDGGGYTF.

This clone is medium-sized. J is TRBJ1-1 and V is TRBV11-3; perhaps TRBD1 as D (5 bases). This CDR3 region has 14 residues. V shed 7 bases and J shed 4 bases, with 16 bases lying between them. The germline gives CDR1 SGHNT, CDR2 YENEEA. CDR3 region: CASKIRDSATEAFF. CDR3 bases: TGTGCCAGCAAGATACGGGACTCAGCCACTGAAGCTTTCTTT.

By its share, this clone is medium-sized. The genes are TRBV28 and TRBJ2-1, with TRBD2 identical over 10 bases. This CDR3 region has 15 residues. V lost 4 bases and J lost 5; bases outside the gene matches: 5. Germline-derived CDR1 and CDR2 are MDHEN and SYDVKM. DNA of the CDR3: TGTGCCAGCAGTTCTTGGACTAGCGGCAACAATGAGCAGTTCTTC. Amino acids: CASSSWTSGNNEQFF.

This clone was recorded many times. This chain links TRBV6-8 with TRBJ2-2; 8 positions agree with TRBD1. The CDR3 has 14 amino acids. V lost 5 bases to trimming and J lost 4 bases; unmatched junction nucleotides: 3. In germline, CDR1 is MNHGY, CDR2 SAAAGT. Here the CDR3 reads CASSTGGATGELFF. In DNA, the CDR3 is TGTGCCAGCAGTACAGGGGGTGCCACCGGGGAGCTGTTTTTT.

The table lists this clone with a few counts. The chain links TRBV2 to TRBJ1-4; 7 bases fit TRBD1. Germline assignment: CDR1 SNHLY and CDR2 FYNNEI. The CDR3 extends over 14 amino acids. V lost 3 bases to trimming and J lost 9 bases; unmatched junction nucleotides: 7. CDR3 bases: TGTGCCAGCAGTGACCGACAGGGAAGACAAAAACTGTTTTTT. Protein: CASSDRQGRQKLFF.

The sample holds a few counts of this clone. This chain links TRBV28 with TRBJ2-7; D possibly uses TRBD1 or TRBD2 (6 bases each). There are 15 residues in the CDR3. V dropped 6 bases and J dropped 9 bases, with 24 bases sitting between them. In germline, CDR1 is MDHEN, CDR2 SYDVKM. The CDR3 DNA is TGTGCCAGCAGCCAAGCCGGGGGCCTCAGCCCGGGGCAGTACGTC. This translates into CASSQAGGLSPGQYV.